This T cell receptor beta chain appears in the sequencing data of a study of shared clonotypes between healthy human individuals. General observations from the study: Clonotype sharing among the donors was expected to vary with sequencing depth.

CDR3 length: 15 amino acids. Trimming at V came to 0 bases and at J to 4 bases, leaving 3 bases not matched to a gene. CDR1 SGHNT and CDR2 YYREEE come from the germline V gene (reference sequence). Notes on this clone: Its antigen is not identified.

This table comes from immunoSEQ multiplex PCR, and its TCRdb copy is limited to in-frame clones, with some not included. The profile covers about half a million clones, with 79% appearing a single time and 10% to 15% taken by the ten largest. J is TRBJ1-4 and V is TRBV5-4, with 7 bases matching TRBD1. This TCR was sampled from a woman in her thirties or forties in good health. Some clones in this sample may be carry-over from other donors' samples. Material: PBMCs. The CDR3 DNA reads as TGTGCCAGCAGCTTGGCAGGGGGTCATAATGAAAAACTGTTTTTT. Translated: CASSLAGGHNEKLFF. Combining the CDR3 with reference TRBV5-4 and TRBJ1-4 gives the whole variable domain ETGVTQSPTHLIKTRGQQVTLRCSSQSGHNTVSWYQQALGQGPQFIFQYYREEENGRGNFPPRFSGLQFPNYSSELNVNALELDDSALYLCASSLAGGHNEKLFFGSGTQLSVL.